The clone carrying this T cell receptor beta chain occurred many times. Its specificity is unknown. The authors ran a second PCR of roughly 6 to 12 cycles using a sample-barcoded 5' primer and a J-beta primer mix. TCRdb analysed the 5' RACE reads with MiXCR anew, one entry per CDR3 protein. The repertoire includes 600,000 to 800,000 distinct CDR3 sequences, approximately 52% of them detected once, and about 13% sits in the top ten. Every donor provided approximately 9.2 milliliters of peripheral blood. Per individual sample, total RNA of at least 5.5 micrograms was extracted. These data are taken from a study of blood T cells in healthy people across ages. Germline V gene lookup returns CDR1 MNHEY and CDR2 SMNVEV (reference sequence). The CDR3 consists of 17 residues. The ends were cut back, 2 bases at V and 1 base at J, with 15 bases in the middle. The study's findings and limits: Long-lived donors carried more naive CD4+ cells and greater diversity than aged donors.

The TCR comes from a woman of 80 years or more in good health. The chain joins TRBV27 to TRBJ2-4; D perhaps matches TRBD2 (6 bases). Sequencing used blood. Here the CDR3 reads CASSLGAEGPAKNIQYF. CDR3 nucleotide sequence: TGTGCCAGCAGTTTAGGGGCGGAGGGCCCGGCCAAAAACATTCAGTACTTC.